The sequence of this T cell receptor beta chain was determined in a study of T-cell reconstitution after alpha-beta-depleted transplantation in children. Germline lookup yields CDR1 SGHRS and CDR2 YFSETQ. The V end was cut by 7 bases, the J end by 6 bases, with 11 bases between. CDR3 size: 12 residues. Unique molecular identifiers were used in preparing the TCRbeta library. TCRdb itself ran the PCR reads through MiXCR, one entry per CDR3 protein. The profile shows fewer than 700,000 distinct CDR3 sequences, about 21% of them singletons. Overall study results and limits: Expanded clones from the graft, numbering several hundred, reportedly supplied alpha-beta T cells about two months after transplant. Diversity and T-cell counts at one year after transplant derived mostly from new T cells. Some patients showed high day-60 TCRbeta diversity, which derived from surviving recipient T cells and thymic progenitors.

In this sample, this clonotype turned up many times. Its antigen is not identified. The chain uses TRBV5-1 and TRBJ2-1; unclear D gene. The sample consisted of PBMCs, mostly from graft donor cells, taken 360 days after TCRalphabeta/CD19-depleted stem cell transplant. The clonotype originates from a boy less than two years old who had a stem cell transplant for acute myeloid leukemia, so the T cells may come from the graft donor. The CDR3 DNA sequence: TGCGCCAGCGGGATCGACCTCAATGAGCAGTTCTTC. Protein product: CASGIDLNEQFF.